This TCR beta chain was recorded in a study of blood T cell repertoires in COVID-19. Turning to the study itself: Sites in the United States, Italy and Spain provided acute and convalescent COVID-19 samples.

Libraries were prepared by immunoSEQ multiplex PCR; TCRdb keeps only in-frame clonotypes and omits some of them. The sample carries 380,000 or so clones, approximately 86% recorded once. Looked up from germline, CDR1 is MGHRA and CDR2 is YSYEKL. CDR3 size: 16 residues. V was clipped by 4 bases and J by 5 bases; unmatched bases: 7. This sequence originates from a woman aged 40 to 50 with acute COVID-19. Sequenced: PBMCs or T cells enriched from blood (not recorded which). V and J are TRBV4-1 and TRBJ2-1, with 11 bases aligning to TRBD2. CDR3 region: CASSRALAGGNNEQFF. CDR3 in DNA: TGCGCCAGCAGCCGCGCCCTAGCGGGGGGCAACAATGAGCAGTTCTTC.